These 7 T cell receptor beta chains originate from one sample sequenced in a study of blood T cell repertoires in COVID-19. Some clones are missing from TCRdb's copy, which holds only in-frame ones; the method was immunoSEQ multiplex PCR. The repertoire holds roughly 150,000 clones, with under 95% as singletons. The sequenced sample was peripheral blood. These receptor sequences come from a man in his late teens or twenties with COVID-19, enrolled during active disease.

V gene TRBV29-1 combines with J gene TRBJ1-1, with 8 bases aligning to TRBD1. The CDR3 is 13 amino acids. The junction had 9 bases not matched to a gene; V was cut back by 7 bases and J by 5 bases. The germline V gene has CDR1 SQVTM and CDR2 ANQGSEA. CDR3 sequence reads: CSARQGRGTEAFF. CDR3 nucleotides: TGCAGCGCACGACAGGGGAGGGGGACTGAAGCTTTCTTT.

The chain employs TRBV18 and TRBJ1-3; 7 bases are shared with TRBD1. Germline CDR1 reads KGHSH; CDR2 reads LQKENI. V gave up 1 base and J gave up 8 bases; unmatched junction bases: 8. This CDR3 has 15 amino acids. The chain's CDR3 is CASSPRPGQFDTIYF. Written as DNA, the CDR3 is TGTGCCAGCTCACCACGACCGGGACAGTTCGACACCATATATTTT.

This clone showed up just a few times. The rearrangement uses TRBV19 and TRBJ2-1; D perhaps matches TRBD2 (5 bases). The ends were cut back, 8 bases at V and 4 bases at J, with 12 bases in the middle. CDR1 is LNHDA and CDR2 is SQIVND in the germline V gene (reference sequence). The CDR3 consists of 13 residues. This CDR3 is CASAPRGYNEQFF. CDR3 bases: TGTGCCAGTGCCCCCCGGGGTTACAATGAGCAGTTCTTC. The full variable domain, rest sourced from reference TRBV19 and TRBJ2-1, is DGGITQSPKYLFRKEGQNVTLSCEQNLNHDAMYWYRQDPGQGLRLIYYSQIVNDFQKGDIAEGYSVSREKKESFPLTVTSAQKNPTAFYLCASAPRGYNEQFFGPGTRLTVL.

This CDR3 reads CASSAPRGNYGYTF. Here the CDR3 DNA reads TGTGCCAGCAGTGCCCCCCGGGGGAACTATGGCTACACCTTC. V usage is TRBV2 and J usage is TRBJ1-2; perhaps TRBD1 as D (5 bases). The CDR3 is 14 residues long. CDR1 is SNHLY and CDR2 is FYNNEI in the germline V gene. The germline V and J ends were trimmed by 4 bases and 2 bases, with 11 bases remaining between them. The full variable domain, with the rest looked up from reference TRBV2 and TRBJ1-2, is EPEVTQTPSHQVTQMGQEVILRCVPISNHLYFYWYRQILGQKVEFLVSFYNNEISEKSEIFDDQFSVERPDGSNFTLKIRSTKLEDSAMYFCASSAPRGNYGYTFGSGTRLTVV.

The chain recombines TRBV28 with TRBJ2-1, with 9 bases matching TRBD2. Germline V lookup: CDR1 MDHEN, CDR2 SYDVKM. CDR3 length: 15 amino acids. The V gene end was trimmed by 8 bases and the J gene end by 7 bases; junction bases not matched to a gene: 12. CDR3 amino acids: CASRGGAGVRNEQFF. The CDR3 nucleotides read TGTGCCAGCCGCGGGGGGGCAGGGGTAAGAAATGAGCAGTTCTTC.

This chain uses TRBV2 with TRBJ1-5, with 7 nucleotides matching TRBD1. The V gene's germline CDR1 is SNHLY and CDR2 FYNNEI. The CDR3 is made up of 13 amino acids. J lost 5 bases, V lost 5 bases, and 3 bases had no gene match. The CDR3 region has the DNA TGTGCCAGCAGTCAGAGGGGGCATCAGCCCCAGCATTTT. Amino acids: CASSQRGHQPQHF.

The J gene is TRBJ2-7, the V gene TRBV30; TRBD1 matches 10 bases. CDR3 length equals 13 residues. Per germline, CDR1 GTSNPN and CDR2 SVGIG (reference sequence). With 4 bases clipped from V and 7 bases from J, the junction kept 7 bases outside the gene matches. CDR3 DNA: TGTGCCTGGAAAAGGACAGGGGGTCGGGAGCAGTACTTC. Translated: CAWKRTGGREQYF.